Sequencing of this TCR beta chain was carried out in a study of shared clonotypes between healthy human individuals. Every contributor of samples was a Caucasian grown-up residing in Nashville, Tennessee. Repertoires were generated with immunoSEQ multiplex PCR, while TCRdb's copy carries only in-frame clones and drops some. The table lists around 1 million clones, less than 85% of them singletons. Turning to this clone: Its antigen is unidentified.

Notes on the study in general: Naive CD4 clonotypes overlapped across a handful of donors at roughly 5.1%. Researchers sampled blood only, noting tissue repertoires likely differ.

Looked up from germline, CDR1 is SGHTA and CDR2 is FQGNSA. Trimming stripped 5 bases from V and 3 bases from J, with 14 bases between. This CDR3 contains 14 residues. The V gene is TRBV7-2, the J gene TRBJ2-7; D gene uncertain. The receptor was derived from a man between 18 and 35 years old in good health. Sequenced sample: memory CD4+ T cells sorted from blood. Documented subset: CD45RA-negative fraction. In DNA form, the CDR3 reads TGTGCCAGCAGCCCCCGGCGATCAGGCTACGAGCAGTACTTC. Its protein product is CASSPRRSGYEQYF.